The 28 T cell receptor beta chains reported below all come from one sample, sequenced in a study of T-cell reconstitution after alpha-beta-depleted transplantation in children. Unique molecular identifiers were incorporated when the TCRbeta library was constructed. TCRdb re-called the PCR reads through MiXCR, storing one row per CDR3 protein. The repertoire holds about 22,000 distinct CDR3 sequences, with under 13% as singletons. The sequences come from PBMCs from the stem cell graft donor, collected from the stem cell graft. Source of these receptors: a human donor who donated a stem cell graft to a child with chronic granulomatous disease.

This clonotype was seen at least ten times. This chain connects TRBV20-1 to TRBJ2-3; 10 nucleotides line up with TRBD2. Germline lookup yields CDR1 DFQATT and CDR2 SNEGSKA (reference sequence). This CDR3 is built from 17 residues. V trimming: 3 bases; J trimming: 4 bases; junction bases outside the gene matches: 13. The DNA for the CDR3 is TGCAGTGCTAGGGTAGCGGGGGGCCCATACTCGGCAGATACGCAGTATTTT. It is translated as CSARVAGGPYSADTQYF.

This clonotype was recorded many times. The CDR3 DNA is TGTGCCAGCAGTTTGGTTCAGGCTAGCGGGTACAATGAGCAGTTCTTC. Translation gives CASSLVQASGYNEQFF. J is TRBJ2-1 and V is TRBV28; 8 positions match TRBD2. J gave up 4 bases and V 3 bases, and 8 bases lay outside the gene matches. The CDR3 sequence is 16 residues long. From germline, CDR1 is MDHEN and CDR2 SYDVKM.

This clonotype was counted at least ten times. The chain is built from TRBV9 and TRBJ2-5, with TRBD1 matching 7 bases. Trimming cost V 2 bases and J 4 bases; bases outside gene matches: 2. The CDR3 has 13 amino acids. Germline lookup yields CDR1 SGDLS and CDR2 YYNGEE. This CDR3 is CASSVGTVETQYF. Here the CDR3 DNA reads TGTGCCAGCAGCGTTGGGACAGTAGAGACCCAGTACTTC.

This clonotype was detected many times. This rearrangement joins TRBV5-1 to TRBJ2-5, with 12 bases lining up with TRBD2. CDR1 is SGHRS and CDR2 is YFSETQ in the germline V gene. The CDR3 spans 15 residues. The junction had 8 bases not matched to a gene; V was cut back by 6 bases and J by 5 bases. The CDR3 here is CASTTSGSQAETQYF. CDR3 coding DNA: TGCGCCAGCACGACTAGCGGGAGTCAGGCGGAGACCCAGTACTTC.

This clonotype occurred many times. The chain has TRBV28 and TRBJ1-5, with TRBD1 as a possible D gene (5 bases). The germline V gene encodes CDR1 MDHEN and CDR2 SYDVKM. With 3 bases removed from V and 0 bases from J, the gap between germline ends came to 18 bases. There are 18 residues in the CDR3. CDR3 loop: CASSFPPTVTYSNQPQHF. CDR3 DNA sequence: TGTGCCAGCAGTTTTCCCCCGACAGTGACTTATAGCAATCAGCCCCAGCATTTT.

On this clonotype: A much larger clone sits a single nucleotide away, making a read error possible. This sequence joins TRBV6-1 and TRBJ2-6; D may be TRBD1 (6 bases). The germline gives CDR1 MNHNS, CDR2 SASEGT. The CDR3 length is 18 residues. CDR3 coding DNA: TGTGCCAGCAGCCAACTACAGGGCTTAAGCTCTGGGGCCAACGGCCTGACTTTC. This encodes CASSQLQGLSSGANGLTF.

This clonotype was counted many times. The chain joins TRBV5-1 to TRBJ2-1; D may be TRBD2 (5 bases). The CDR3 runs to 13 residues. The germline V gene has CDR1 SGHRS and CDR2 YFSETQ. V was pared by 6 bases and J by 8 bases, with 15 bases between. As DNA, the CDR3 is TGCGCCAGCACGCGGGTGGGTATTGATGAGCAGTTCTTC. Translation gives CASTRVGIDEQFF.

The chain is built from TRBV12-3 or TRBV12-4 and TRBJ2-3; no clear D gene. The CDR3 is 14 residues long. The V end lost 7 bases, the J end lost 6 bases, and 17 bases lay between the germline ends. The CDR3 DNA reads TGTGCCAGCACCCTGGGCCCTGCACGGGATACGCAGTATTTT. This codes for CASTLGPARDTQYF.

This clonotype was counted many times. This rearrangement joins TRBV3-1 to TRBJ2-3, with D maybe TRBD2 (5 bases). Trimming pared 1 base from V and 8 bases from J, leaving 16 bases between. The CDR3 spans 15 residues. Germline V gives CDR1 LGHDT, CDR2 YNNKEL (reference sequence). CDR3 sequence (DNA): TGTGCCAGCAGCCAAGTCCCCGTGGGAGTTGTTACGCAGTATTTT. It is translated as CASSQVPVGVVTQYF.

The sample holds many counts of this clonotype. The chain employs TRBV12-3 or TRBV12-4 and TRBJ2-3; no clear D. The CDR3 sequence is 14 residues long. Trimming took 3 bases from V and 2 from J, leaving 9 bases between them. The CDR3 here is CASSFSGPTDTQYF. The CDR3 bases are TGTGCCAGCAGTTTTTCTGGACCCACAGATACGCAGTATTTT.

This clonotype showed up many times. This sequence joins TRBV10-3 and TRBJ1-1, with D hard to call. The CDR3 consists of 15 residues. Trimming cost V 3 bases and J 1 base, with 12 bases left between them. Germline lookup yields CDR1 ENHRY and CDR2 SYGVKD. The CDR3 spells CAISDWEGENTEAFF. The CDR3 DNA reads TGTGCCATCAGTGATTGGGAGGGAGAGAACACTGAAGCTTTCTTT.

This rearrangement joins TRBV13 to TRBJ2-2; D is ambiguous. Per germline, CDR1 PRHDT and CDR2 FYEKMQ (reference sequence). The CDR3 length is 14 residues. V lost 4 bases and J 6 bases, leaving 12 bases between the germline ends. The CDR3 nucleotides read TGTGCCAGCAGCTCCGGGTCCCTCTCCGGGGAGCTGTTTTTT. Encoded protein: CASSSGSLSGELFF.

This clonotype was seen many times. The chain carries TRBV13 and TRBJ1-5; D is ambiguous. This CDR3 region has 14 residues. The V gene lost 3 bases and the J gene lost 6 bases, with 12 bases spanning the gap. Germline V CDR1 and CDR2: PRHDT, FYEKMQ (reference sequence). The CDR3 region has the DNA TGTGCCAGCAGCTTGGGAGGAGGCAGTCAGCCCCAGCATTTT. This translates into CASSLGGGSQPQHF.

Written as DNA, the CDR3 is TGTGCCACCAGCGGACATAGCGGGGGGGCGACCTGGGAGCTGTTTTTT. This gives the protein CATSGHSGGATWELFF. The chain has TRBV15 and TRBJ2-2; 11 nucleotides agree with TRBD2. The CDR3 spans 16 residues. V lost 5 bases to trimming and J lost 9 bases; unmatched junction nucleotides: 11. Germline loops: CDR1 LNHNV, CDR2 YYDKDF (reference sequence).

In its sample, this clonotype was seen many times. This chain uses TRBV12-3 or TRBV12-4 with TRBJ2-6; 9 nucleotides line up with TRBD1. The junction had 6 bases not matched to a gene; V was cut back by 4 bases and J by 5 bases. The CDR3 is made up of 16 amino acids. Here the CDR3 reads CASSSPTGGRANVLTF. CDR3 nucleotide sequence: TGTGCCAGCAGTTCCCCAACAGGGGGCCGGGCCAACGTCCTGACTTTC.

At least ten counts were recorded for this clonotype. The rearrangement links TRBV12-3 or TRBV12-4 to TRBJ2-3, with 9 bases identical to TRBD1. The CDR3 is made up of 16 amino acids. With 6 bases clipped from V and 0 bases from J, the junction kept 7 bases outside the gene matches. CDR3 DNA sequence: TGTGCCAGCAGCCCGGACAGGGGCGATAGCACAGATACGCAGTATTTT. It encodes CASSPDRGDSTDTQYF.

In this sample, this clonotype turned up a few times. This chain links TRBV18 with TRBJ2-3; D call uncertain. Germline V CDR1 and CDR2: KGHSH, LQKENI. The CDR3 consists of 17 residues. The ends were cut back, 5 bases at V and 0 bases at J, with 18 bases in the middle. This CDR3 is CASSINLGVPSTDTQYF. The CDR3 bases are TGTGCCAGCTCAATCAATCTTGGGGTTCCTAGCACAGATACGCAGTATTTT.

This clonotype has ten or more counts. The genes are TRBV20-1 and TRBJ2-7; tentative D call: TRBD2 (5 bases). The ends were cut back, 5 bases at V and 0 bases at J, with 5 bases in the middle. The germline gives CDR1 DFQATT, CDR2 SNEGSKA (reference sequence). The CDR3 contains 11 residues. The CDR3 coding sequence is TGCAGTGCTGGACTCTCCTACGAGCAGTACTTC. Translating gives CSAGLSYEQYF.

This clonotype has just a few counts. This rearrangement joins TRBV12-3 or TRBV12-4 to TRBJ2-1, with D hard to call. V was cut by 5 bases and J by 4 bases, with 9 bases left in between. The CDR3 is 13 amino acids. CDR3 in amino acids: CASSRLRYNEQFF. DNA of the CDR3: TGTGCCAGCAGTCGACTCAGATACAATGAGCAGTTCTTC.

Judged by abundance, this clonotype is medium-sized (0.01 to 0.1%). The CDR3 coding sequence is TGCGCCAGCAGCTTGGGGGCCGGGGAGCTGTTTTTT. It is translated as CASSLGAGELFF. This sequence joins TRBV5-1 and TRBJ2-2; D unclear. The CDR3 runs 12 residues. The V end lost 0 bases, the J end lost 6 bases, and 3 bases lay between the germline ends. The germline CDR1 and CDR2 sequences are SGHRS and YFSETQ.

This clonotype has ten or more counts. The V gene is TRBV6-5, the J gene TRBJ2-1, with 7 nucleotides matching TRBD2. The CDR3 extends over 14 amino acids. CDR1 MNHEY and CDR2 SVGAGI come from the germline V gene. The V and J ends lost 5 bases and 11 bases, in that order; junction bases with no gene match: 12. DNA of the CDR3: TGTGCCAGCAGTAGCACAATCCGGGACTACCAGCAGTTCTTC. This translates into CASSSTIRDYQQFF.

Ten or more counts support this clonotype. The chain links TRBV18 to TRBJ2-5, with D unclear. Germline values: CDR1 KGHSH, CDR2 LQKENI. This CDR3 region has 14 residues. The ends were cut back, 4 bases at V and 3 bases at J, with 12 bases in the middle. CDR3 sequence reads: CASSLYGFKETQYF. The CDR3 DNA reads as TGTGCCAGCTCACTATACGGATTTAAAGAGACCCAGTACTTC. The full variable domain, completed using reference TRBV18 and TRBJ2-5, is NAGVMQNPRHLVRRRGQEARLRCSPMKGHSHVYWYRQLPEEGLKFMVYLQKENIIDESGMPKERFSAEFPKEGPSILRIQQVVRGDSAAYFCASSLYGFKETQYFGPGTRLLVL.

The table lists this clonotype with many counts. The V and J genes are TRBV4-2 and TRBJ1-3, with a weak D call TRBD1 (6 bases). The CDR3 has 15 amino acids. CDR1 is LGHNA and CDR2 is YNFKEQ in the germline V gene. V lost 6 bases and J 3 bases, leaving 15 bases between the germline ends. In DNA form, the CDR3 reads TGTGCCAGCAGACTCACAGGGATGGTTGGAAACACCATATATTTT. It codes for CASRLTGMVGNTIYF.

The sample holds many counts of this clonotype. V usage is TRBV29-1 and J usage is TRBJ2-7; unclear D gene. Trimming took 6 bases from V and 0 from J, leaving 6 bases between them. Germline V gives CDR1 SQVTM, CDR2 ANQGSEA. The CDR3 extends over 11 amino acids. The CDR3 nucleotides are TGCAGCGTAACCAACTCCTACGAGCAGTACTTC. This gives the protein CSVTNSYEQYF.

This clonotype has ten or more counts. The chain employs TRBV5-4 and TRBJ2-2; 7 bases line up with TRBD2. Germline V gene data show CDR1 as SGHNT and CDR2 as YYREEE (reference sequence). The CDR3 loop spans 19 amino acids. V shed 2 bases and J 3 bases; nucleotides not matched to a gene: 16. The CDR3 DNA follows: TGTGCCAGCAGCTTCGGGACGGGGGGTAACCCCCGCGACACCGGGGAGCTGTTTTTT. Translating it yields CASSFGTGGNPRDTGELFF.

This chain links TRBV20-1 with TRBJ2-1; 7 bases align to TRBD2. J was trimmed by 9 bases and V by 1 base; bases with no gene match: 3. Germline-derived CDR1 and CDR2 are DFQATT and SNEGSKA (reference sequence). This CDR3 spans 12 amino acids. CDR3 residues: CSARASGAEQFF. The CDR3 nucleotides read TGCAGTGCTAGAGCCAGCGGGGCTGAGCAGTTCTTC.

The chain links TRBV23-1 to TRBJ1-6; 7 bases are a match to TRBD1. TRBV23-1 is sorted into the ORF group, with uncertain function. The V segment lost 6 bases and the J segment 14 bases; nucleotides outside the gene matches: 13. This CDR3 comprises 14 residues. This CDR3 reads CASSRGDSFSTLHF. The DNA for the CDR3 is TGCGCCAGCAGCCGCGGGGACAGTTTTTCGACCCTCCACTTT.

At least ten counts were recorded for this clonotype. The chain employs TRBV6-5 and TRBJ1-1, with unresolved D. Germline CDR1 reads MNHEY; CDR2 reads SVGAGI. This CDR3 is 14 amino acids long. The germline V and J ends were trimmed by 4 bases and 1 base, with 10 bases remaining between them. Here the CDR3 DNA reads TGTGCCAGCAGTTCCCCCCGTCGGAACACTGAAGCTTTCTTT. This sequence encodes CASSSPRRNTEAFF.